The rows below give T cell receptor beta chains drawn from one sample of a study of T-cell memory formation after mild COVID-19. TCRdb recomputed calls from the 5' RACE reads with MiXCR, one row per CDR3 protein. The repertoire has 500,000 to 600,000 distinct CDR3 sequences, more than 15% of them found once; the top ten carry 9.5% to 15%. The sample was PBMCs or a T cell subset sorted from them (not recorded which). These receptors originate from an adult woman who had mild COVID-19 (a few samples of this study predate the infection). Cell type and time point are not known. The CDR3 runs from the conserved cysteine through the conserved F or W. A D gene is named only where the DNA matches it firmly. The size entry is marked missing in some rows and otherwise reads once, few, many or a size class.

TRBV3-1	NA	TRBJ2-7	few	CASSPRVTAPYEQYF	TGTGCCAGCAGCCCGAGGGTGACGGCCCCCTACGAGCAGTACTTC
TRBV7-3	TRBD2	TRBJ2-1	NA	CASSSFSGSVNEQFF	TGTGCCAGCAGCTCATTTAGCGGGAGTGTCAATGAGCAGTTCTTC
TRBV15	TRBD2	TRBJ2-7	few	CATSRGWREIEQYF	TGTGCCACCAGCAGAGGCTGGCGGGAGATCGAGCAGTACTTC
TRBV12-3/TRBV12-4	NA	TRBJ2-3	many	CASSSRTALDTQYF	TGTGCCAGCAGTAGCCGGACCGCGCTAGATACGCAGTATTTT
TRBV20-1	TRBD2	TRBJ2-4	NA	CSADRTSGSRAKNIQYF	TGCAGTGCCGACCGGACTAGCGGGAGTCGTGCGAAAAACATTCAGTACTTC
TRBV24-1	NA	TRBJ2-3	many	CATSDFSGGGWADTQYF	TGTGCCACCAGTGATTTCTCCGGAGGGGGTTGGGCAGATACGCAGTATTTT
TRBV5-1	NA	TRBJ2-3	many	CASSLGGRADTQYF	TGCGCCAGCAGCTTGGGAGGGAGAGCAGATACGCAGTATTTT
TRBV19	NA	TRBJ2-6	NA	CATTSGANVLTF	TGTGCCACTACTTCTGGGGCCAACGTCCTGACTTTC
TRBV6-5	NA	TRBJ2-5	NA	CASSYRGTQETQYF	TGTGCCAGCAGTTACAGGGGGACCCAAGAGACCCAGTACTTC
TRBV29-1	NA	TRBJ1-5	few	CSVRTGLSNQPQHF	TGCAGCGTGAGGACGGGACTTAGCAATCAGCCCCAGCATTTT
TRBV29-1	TRBD2	TRBJ2-1	few	CSVEGGLAGGPYNEQFF	TGCAGCGTTGAAGGGGGACTAGCGGGGGGACCCTACAATGAGCAGTTCTTC
TRBV5-4	NA	TRBJ2-7	few	CASSVQSRGSYEQYF	TGTGCCAGCAGCGTTCAGTCCAGGGGATCCTACGAGCAGTACTTC
TRBV27	TRBD1	TRBJ1-5	NA	CASSQGGTGNQPQHF	TGTGCCAGCAGCCAAGGAGGGACAGGTAATCAGCCCCAGCATTTT
TRBV5-1	TRBD1	TRBJ2-5	NA	CASSFYPGQGARETQYF	TGCGCCAGCAGCTTCTATCCTGGACAGGGGGCGAGGGAGACCCAGTACTTC
TRBV3-1	TRBD2	TRBJ2-2	NA	CASSQGGGGNTGELFF	TGTGCCAGCAGCCAAGGAGGCGGGGGGAACACCGGGGAGCTGTTTTTT
TRBV5-6	TRBD1	TRBJ2-3	few	CASSDRVSTDTQYF	TGTGCCAGCAGCGACAGGGTTAGCACAGATACGCAGTATTTT
TRBV4-2	NA	TRBJ1-2	many	CASSQDRGANYGYTF	TGTGCCAGCAGCCAAGATCGGGGGGCCAACTATGGCTACACCTTC
TRBV18	TRBD1	TRBJ2-3	NA	CASSYRDRVFTDTQYF	TGTGCCAGCTCATACCGGGACAGGGTTTTCACAGATACGCAGTATTTT